This note documents a single T cell receptor (beta chain) sequence. The sample holds one count of this clone. Its antigen is not yet known. No much larger clonotype is one base removed from it; base qualities were not supplied. The data belong to a study of T cell changes during pregnancy in multiple sclerosis (dated by TCRdb to between 2018 and 2021). In terms of the full investigation: The study examined how the T cell repertoire changed over the course of pregnancy in women with multiple sclerosis.

Library construction relied on the immunoSEQ multiplex PCR assay. TCRdb obtained this table from immuneACCESS and retained in-frame rearrangements with V and J assigned. These tables miss some clones; where compared with another copy, unresolved V genes account for less than half of the shortfall, and the remainder is unexplained. The sample data list 65,000 to 95,000 clones, and under 95% of these were observed just once. In total, the top ten clones hold 2.6% of the sample. V and J are trimmed by 0 bases and 0 bases, and the gene matches miss 17 bases of the junction. Its CDR3 holds 21 amino acids, cysteine through phenylalanine. Of all the DNA, just the CDR3 is kept, 63 bases in frame from base 1. In the germline V gene, CDR1 corresponds to MNHNS and CDR2 to SASEGT.

The chain is assembled from TRBV6-1 and TRBJ1-2; 9 central bases correspond to TRBD1. The source of this sequence is a female donor in good health, enrolled as a control in a pregnancy study. Sequencing used peripheral blood, obtained after pregnancy. The bases are TGTGCCAGCAGTGAAGCTATTGTCATCCGGGACAGGGTTCTGGCTAACTATGGCTACACCTTC. This codes for CASSEAIVIRDRVLANYGYTF.